This T cell receptor (beta chain) was found in a study of blood T cell repertoires in COVID-19. Background on the study: Sites in the United States, Italy and Spain provided acute and convalescent COVID-19 samples.

Measured with immunoSEQ multiplex PCR; TCRdb has only the in-frame clones, and not every one. This sample has some 140,000 clones; 65% to 90% occur once, and the top ten carry 9% to 14%. V gave up 4 bases and J gave up 3 bases, with 11 bases separating them. This CDR3 contains 14 residues. Germline V gene data show CDR1 as LGHNA and CDR2 as YNFKEQ. The Seattle patients, enrolled during active infection, were followed longitudinally. The sample taken for sequencing was peripheral blood. The receptor was derived from a woman between 55 and 75 years old with COVID-19, enrolled during active disease. V and J are TRBV4-2 and TRBJ2-3, with D tentatively TRBD2 (6 bases). The CDR3 loop reads CASSLGLLTDTQYF. Written as DNA, the CDR3 is TGTGCCAGCAGCCTGGGACTGTTAACAGATACGCAGTATTTT.